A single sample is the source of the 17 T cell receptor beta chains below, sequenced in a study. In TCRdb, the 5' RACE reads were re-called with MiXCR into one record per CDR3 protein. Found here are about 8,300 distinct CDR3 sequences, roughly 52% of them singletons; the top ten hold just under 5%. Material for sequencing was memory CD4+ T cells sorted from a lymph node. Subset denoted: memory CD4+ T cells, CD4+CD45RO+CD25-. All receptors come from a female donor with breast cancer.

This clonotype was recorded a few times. Here the CDR3 DNA reads TGCAGCGCTCAGGATAGCTCTGGAAACACCATATATTTT. This translates into CSAQDSSGNTIYF. The J gene is TRBJ1-3, the V gene TRBV20-1; D not resolved. The V gene's germline CDR1 is DFQATT and CDR2 SNEGSKA (reference sequence). This CDR3 is 13 amino acids long.

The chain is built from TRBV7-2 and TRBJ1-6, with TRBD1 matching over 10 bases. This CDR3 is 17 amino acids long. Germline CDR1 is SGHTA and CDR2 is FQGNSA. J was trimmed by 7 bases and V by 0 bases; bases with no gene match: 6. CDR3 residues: CASSLADPGQGNSPLHF. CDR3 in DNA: TGTGCCAGCAGCTTAGCGGATCCGGGACAGGGGAATTCACCCCTCCACTTT.

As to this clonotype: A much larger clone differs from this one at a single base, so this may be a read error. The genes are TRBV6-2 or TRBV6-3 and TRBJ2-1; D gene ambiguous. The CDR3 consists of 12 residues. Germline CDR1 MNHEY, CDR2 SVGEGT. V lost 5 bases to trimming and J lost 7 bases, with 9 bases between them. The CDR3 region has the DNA TGTGCCAGCAGTAAACAGAAAAATGAGCAGTTCTTC. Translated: CASSKQKNEQFF.

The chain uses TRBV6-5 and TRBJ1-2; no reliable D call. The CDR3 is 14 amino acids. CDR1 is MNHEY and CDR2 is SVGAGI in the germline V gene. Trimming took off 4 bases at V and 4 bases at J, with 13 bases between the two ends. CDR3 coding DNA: TGTGCCAGCAGTTTGGTAAACATGGGCTATGGCTACACCTTC. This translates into CASSLVNMGYGYTF.

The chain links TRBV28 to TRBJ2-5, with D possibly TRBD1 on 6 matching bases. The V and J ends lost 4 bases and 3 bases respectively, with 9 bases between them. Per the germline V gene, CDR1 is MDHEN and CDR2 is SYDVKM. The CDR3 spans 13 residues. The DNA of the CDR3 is TGTGCCAGCAGTTGGGCAGGGGAAGAGACCCAGTACTTC. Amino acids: CASSWAGEETQYF.

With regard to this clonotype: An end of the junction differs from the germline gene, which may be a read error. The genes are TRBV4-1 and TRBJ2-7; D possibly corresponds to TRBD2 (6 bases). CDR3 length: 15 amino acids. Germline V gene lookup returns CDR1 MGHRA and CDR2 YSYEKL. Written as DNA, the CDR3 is TGCGCCAGCAGCCAAGGGCTAGCGAACTCCCACGAGCAGTACTTC. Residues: CASSQGLANSHEQYF.

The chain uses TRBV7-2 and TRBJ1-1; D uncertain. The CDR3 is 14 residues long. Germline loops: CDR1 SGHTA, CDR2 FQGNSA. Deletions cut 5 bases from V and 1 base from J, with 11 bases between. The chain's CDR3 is CASSQNRQNTEAFF. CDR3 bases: TGTGCCAGCAGCCAAAACCGACAGAACACTGAAGCTTTCTTT.

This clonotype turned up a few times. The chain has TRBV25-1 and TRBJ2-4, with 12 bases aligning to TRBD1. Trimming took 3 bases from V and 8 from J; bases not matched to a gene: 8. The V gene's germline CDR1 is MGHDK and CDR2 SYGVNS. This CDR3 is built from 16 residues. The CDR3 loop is CASSDAWGQGADIQYF. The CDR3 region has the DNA TGTGCCAGCAGTGATGCCTGGGGACAGGGGGCAGACATTCAGTACTTC.

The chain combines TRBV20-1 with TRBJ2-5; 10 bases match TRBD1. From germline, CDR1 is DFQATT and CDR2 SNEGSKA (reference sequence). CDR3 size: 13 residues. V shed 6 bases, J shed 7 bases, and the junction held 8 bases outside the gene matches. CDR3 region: CSARGQGTGTQYF. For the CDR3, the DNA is TGCAGTGCAAGGGGACAGGGGACGGGGACCCAGTACTTC.

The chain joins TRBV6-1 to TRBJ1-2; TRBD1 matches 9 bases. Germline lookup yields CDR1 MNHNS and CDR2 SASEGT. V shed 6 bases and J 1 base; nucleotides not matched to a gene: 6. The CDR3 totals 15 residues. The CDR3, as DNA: TGTGCCAGCAGGAAACAGGGGGCGCTTAACTATGGCTACACCTTC. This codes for CASRKQGALNYGYTF.

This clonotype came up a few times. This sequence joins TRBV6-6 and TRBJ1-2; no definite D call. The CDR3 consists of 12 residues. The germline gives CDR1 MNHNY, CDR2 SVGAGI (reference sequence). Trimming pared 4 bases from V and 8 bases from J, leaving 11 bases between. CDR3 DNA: TGTGCCAGCAGTTCGGAGCTGTGGGGCTACACCTTC. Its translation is CASSSELWGYTF.

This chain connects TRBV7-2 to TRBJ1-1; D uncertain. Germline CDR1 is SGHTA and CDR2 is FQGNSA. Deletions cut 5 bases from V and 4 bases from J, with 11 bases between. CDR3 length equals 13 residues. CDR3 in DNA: TGTGCCAGCAGCCGGCGGACTGGCACTGAAGCTTTCTTT. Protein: CASSRRTGTEAFF.

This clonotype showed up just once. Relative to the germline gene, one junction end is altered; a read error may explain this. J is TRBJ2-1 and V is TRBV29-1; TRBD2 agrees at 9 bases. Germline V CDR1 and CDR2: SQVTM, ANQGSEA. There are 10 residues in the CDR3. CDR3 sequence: CSGRYNEQFF. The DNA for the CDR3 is TGTAGCGGGAGATACAATGAGCAGTTCTTC.

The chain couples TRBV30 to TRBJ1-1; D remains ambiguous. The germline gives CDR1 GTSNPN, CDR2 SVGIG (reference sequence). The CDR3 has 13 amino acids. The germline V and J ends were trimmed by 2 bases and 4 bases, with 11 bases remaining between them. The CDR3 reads CAWSMSVSTEAFF. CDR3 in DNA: TGTGCCTGGAGTATGTCGGTGAGCACTGAAGCTTTCTTT.

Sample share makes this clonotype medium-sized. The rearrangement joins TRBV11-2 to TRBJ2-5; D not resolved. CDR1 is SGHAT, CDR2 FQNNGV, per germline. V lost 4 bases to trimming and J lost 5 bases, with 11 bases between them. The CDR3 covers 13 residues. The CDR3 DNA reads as TGTGCCAGCAGCTATGGGGATTGGGAGACCCAGTACTTC. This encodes CASSYGDWETQYF.

The chain's CDR3 is CASSLTIAPSGGQYF. The CDR3 nucleotides are TGTGCCAGCAGCTTGACGATAGCGCCTTCGGGGGGGCAGTACTTC. This chain uses TRBV7-2 with TRBJ2-4; 8 bases are a match to TRBD2. The CDR3 extends over 15 amino acids. In germline, CDR1 is SGHTA, CDR2 FQGNSA. V lost 3 bases to trimming and J lost 13 bases; unmatched junction nucleotides: 14.

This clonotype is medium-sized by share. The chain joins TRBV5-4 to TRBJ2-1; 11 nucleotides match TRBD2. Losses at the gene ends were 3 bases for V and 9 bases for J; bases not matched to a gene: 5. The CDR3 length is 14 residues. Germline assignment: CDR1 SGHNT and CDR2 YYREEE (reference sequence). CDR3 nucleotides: TGTGCCAGCAGCTCTAGCGGGGGGAGTGGTGAGCAGTTCTTC. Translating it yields CASSSSGGSGEQFF.